The subject of this entry is one T cell receptor beta chain. The CDR3 has 13 residues. Germline-derived CDR1 and CDR2 are GTSNPN and SVGIG (reference sequence). Deletions cut 1 base from V and 3 bases from J, with 9 bases between. This entry comes from a study of radiotherapy plus CTLA-4 blockade in lung cancer. Clones were read by immunoSEQ multiplex PCR, and TCRdb kept only the in-frame ones, dropping some. The table includes tens of thousands of clones, 76% detected once. The chain employs TRBV30 and TRBJ1-1, with D maybe TRBD1 (5 bases). Here the sequenced sample was peripheral blood, taken from a patient treated with radiotherapy plus ipilimumab. The TCR comes from a human donor with non-small cell lung cancer whose response to radiotherapy plus ipilimumab could not be evaluated. Some clones in this sample may be carry-over from other donors' samples. The CDR3 region is CAWSAGGDTEAFF. The CDR3 nucleotides are TGTGCCTGGAGTGCTGGGGGGGACACTGAAGCTTTCTTT.